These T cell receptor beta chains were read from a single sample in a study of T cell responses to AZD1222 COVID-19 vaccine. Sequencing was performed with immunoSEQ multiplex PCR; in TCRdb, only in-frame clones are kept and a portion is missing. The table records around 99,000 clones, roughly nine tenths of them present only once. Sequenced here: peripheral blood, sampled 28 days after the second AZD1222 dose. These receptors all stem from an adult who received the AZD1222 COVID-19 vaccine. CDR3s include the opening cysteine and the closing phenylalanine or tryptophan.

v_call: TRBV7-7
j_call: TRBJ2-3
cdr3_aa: CASSLLADGSDTQYF

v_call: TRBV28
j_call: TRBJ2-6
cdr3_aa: CASSSVRGANVLTF

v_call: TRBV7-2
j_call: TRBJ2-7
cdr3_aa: CASTSSHEQYF

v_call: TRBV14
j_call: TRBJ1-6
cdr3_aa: CASSRGPPRANSPLHF

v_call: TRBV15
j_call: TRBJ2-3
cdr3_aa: CATSRDMAGGPNTQYF

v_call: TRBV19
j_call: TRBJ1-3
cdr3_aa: CASSMPTGGRTGNTIYF

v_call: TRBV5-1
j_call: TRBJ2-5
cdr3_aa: CASSSGHSGTMTQYF

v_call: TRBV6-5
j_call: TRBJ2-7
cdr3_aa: CASSSTGSPIWDF

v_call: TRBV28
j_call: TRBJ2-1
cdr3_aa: CASSSPSGRDYNEQFF

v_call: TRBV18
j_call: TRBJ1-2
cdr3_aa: CASSPGTGNYGYTF

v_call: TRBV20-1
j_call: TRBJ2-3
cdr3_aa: CSASRTSGKTADTQYF

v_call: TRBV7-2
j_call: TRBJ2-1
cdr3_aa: CASSLARGNNEQFF

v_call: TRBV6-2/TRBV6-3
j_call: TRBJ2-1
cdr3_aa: CASSYDGTRGFYNEQFF

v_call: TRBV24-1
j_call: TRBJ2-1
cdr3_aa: CATSDPGTGRNEQFF

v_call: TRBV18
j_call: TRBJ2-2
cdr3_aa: CASSPNSWQGGTGELFF

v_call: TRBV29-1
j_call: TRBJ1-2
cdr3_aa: CSVRGETNYGYTF

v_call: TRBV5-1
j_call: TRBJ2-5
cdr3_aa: CASSDPGAETQYF

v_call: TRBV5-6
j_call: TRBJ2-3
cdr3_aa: CASSLGSRTDTQYF

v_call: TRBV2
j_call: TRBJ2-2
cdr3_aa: CASSLLTGELFF

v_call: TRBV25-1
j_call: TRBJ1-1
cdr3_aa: CASSPGGNTEAFF

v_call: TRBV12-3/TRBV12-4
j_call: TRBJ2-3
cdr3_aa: CASSFGTSHTQYF

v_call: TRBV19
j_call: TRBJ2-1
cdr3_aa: CASSTGLAMREQFF

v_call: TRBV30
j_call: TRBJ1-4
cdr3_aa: CAWSVQDLEEKLFF

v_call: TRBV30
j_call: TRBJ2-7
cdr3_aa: CAWSTGRHEQYF

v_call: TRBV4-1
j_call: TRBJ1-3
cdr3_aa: CASSQDRGGSGNTIYF

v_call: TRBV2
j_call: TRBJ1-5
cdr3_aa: CASRKGVNNQPQHF

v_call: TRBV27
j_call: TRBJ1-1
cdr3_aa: CASSFMGSTEAFF

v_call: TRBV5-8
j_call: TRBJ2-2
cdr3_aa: CASSLTLTSGRAGELFF

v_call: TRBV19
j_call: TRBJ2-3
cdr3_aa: CASSRLAGYTDTQYF

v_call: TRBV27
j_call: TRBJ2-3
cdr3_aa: CASSLYPQGIYETQYF

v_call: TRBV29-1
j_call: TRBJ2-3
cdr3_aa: CSVATSGRYRRGADTQYF

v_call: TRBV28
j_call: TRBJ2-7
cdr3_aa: CASSWRGPFYEQYF

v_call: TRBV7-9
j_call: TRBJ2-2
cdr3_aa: CASSLGAGELFF